This T cell receptor (beta chain) was obtained from a study of beta chain features in type 1 diabetes. Study findings and constraints: In type 1 diabetes patients, VDJ junctions had fewer insertions; deletions at these junctions were more frequent. Naive, central memory and Treg TCRB repertoires seemed to resemble each other more closely in patients than they did in healthy donors.

CDR1 and CDR2 from the germline V gene are LNHDA and SQIVND (reference sequence). V was cut by 0 bases and J by 5 bases, with 14 bases left in between. This CDR3 contains 16 residues. Concerning this clone: Its antigen remains unknown.

cDNA synthesis used the whole RNA isolate, giving expressed TCRB sequences. Assay used: immunoSEQ multiplex PCR; TCRdb lists only in-frame clones, some missing. The sample contains roughly 240,000 clones, roughly 15% of which appear only once. Sampling consisted of one heparinised blood draw per donor, averaging roughly 100 mL. Sequencing used naive CD4+ T cells from blood. This sequence was found in a woman aged 40 to 50 in good health. The chain uses TRBV19 and TRBJ1-5; D unclear. CDR3 amino acids: CASSIDRGRRDQPQHF. DNA of the CDR3: TGTGCCAGTAGTATAGATCGCGGCAGGAGGGATCAGCCCCAGCATTTT.